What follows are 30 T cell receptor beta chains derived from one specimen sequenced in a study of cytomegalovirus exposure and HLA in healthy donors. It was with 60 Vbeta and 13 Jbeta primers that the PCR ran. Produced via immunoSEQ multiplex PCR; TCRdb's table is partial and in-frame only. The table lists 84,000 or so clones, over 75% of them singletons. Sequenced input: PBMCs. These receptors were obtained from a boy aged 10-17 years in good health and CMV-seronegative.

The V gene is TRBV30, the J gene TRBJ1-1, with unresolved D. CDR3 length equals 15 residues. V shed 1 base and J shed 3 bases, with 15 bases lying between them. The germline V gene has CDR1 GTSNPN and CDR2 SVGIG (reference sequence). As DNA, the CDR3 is TGTGCCTGGAGTGCCGACCTTCTTCGGGACACTGAAGCTTTCTTT. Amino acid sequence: CAWSADLLRDTEAFF.

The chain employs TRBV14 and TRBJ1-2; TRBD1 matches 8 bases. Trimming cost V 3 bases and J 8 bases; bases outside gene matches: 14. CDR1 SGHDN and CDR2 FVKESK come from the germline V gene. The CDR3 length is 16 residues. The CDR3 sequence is CASSHVGPDRGTGYTF. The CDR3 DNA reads TGTGCCAGCAGCCACGTTGGACCTGACAGGGGAACGGGCTACACCTTC.

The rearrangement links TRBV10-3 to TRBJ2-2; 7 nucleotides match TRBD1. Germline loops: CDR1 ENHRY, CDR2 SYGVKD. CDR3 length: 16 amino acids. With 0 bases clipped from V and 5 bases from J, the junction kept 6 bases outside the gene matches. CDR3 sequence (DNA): TGTGCCATCAGTGAGTCGGGAAGGGGGCTGACCGGGGAGCTGTTTTTT. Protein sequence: CAISESGRGLTGELFF.

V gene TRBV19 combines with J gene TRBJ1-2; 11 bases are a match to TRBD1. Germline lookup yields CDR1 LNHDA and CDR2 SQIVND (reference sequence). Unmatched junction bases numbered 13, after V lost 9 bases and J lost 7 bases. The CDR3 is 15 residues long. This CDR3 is CASRLTGTGGPGYTF. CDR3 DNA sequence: TGTGCCAGCCGATTGACCGGGACAGGGGGACCTGGCTACACCTTC.

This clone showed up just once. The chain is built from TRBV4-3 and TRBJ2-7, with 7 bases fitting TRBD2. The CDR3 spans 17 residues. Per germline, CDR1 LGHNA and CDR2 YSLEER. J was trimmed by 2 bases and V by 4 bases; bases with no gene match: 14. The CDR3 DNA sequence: TGCGCCAGCAGCCCGACCGCTGCTAGCGGCGTAACCTACGAGCAGTACTTC. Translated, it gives CASSPTAASGVTYEQYF.

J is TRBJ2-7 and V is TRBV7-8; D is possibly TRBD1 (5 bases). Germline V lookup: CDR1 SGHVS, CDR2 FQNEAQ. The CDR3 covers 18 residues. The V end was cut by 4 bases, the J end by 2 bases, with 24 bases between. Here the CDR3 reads CASSSFFTADSQTYEQYF. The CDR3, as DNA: TGTGCCAGCAGCTCTTTTTTTACCGCCGACAGCCAGACCTACGAGCAGTACTTC.

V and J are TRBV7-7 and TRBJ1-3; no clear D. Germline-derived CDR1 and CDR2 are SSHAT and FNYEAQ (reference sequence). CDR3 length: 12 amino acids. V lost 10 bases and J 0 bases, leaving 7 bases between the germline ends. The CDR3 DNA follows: TGTGCCAATCCGGGCTCTGGAAACACCATATATTTT. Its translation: CANPGSGNTIYF.

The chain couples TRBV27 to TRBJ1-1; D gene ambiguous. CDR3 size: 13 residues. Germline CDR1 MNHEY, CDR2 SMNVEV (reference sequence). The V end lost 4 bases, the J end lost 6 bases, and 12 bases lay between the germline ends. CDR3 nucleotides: TGTGCCAGCAGTTCTCCGGGAGCCCCTGAAGCTTTCTTT. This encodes CASSSPGAPEAFF.

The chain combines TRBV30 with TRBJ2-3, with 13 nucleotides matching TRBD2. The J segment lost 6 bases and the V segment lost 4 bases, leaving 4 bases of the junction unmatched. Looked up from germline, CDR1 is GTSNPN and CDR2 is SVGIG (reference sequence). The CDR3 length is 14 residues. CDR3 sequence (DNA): TGTGCCTGGAACGGACTAGCGGGGGCCGATACGCAGTATTTT. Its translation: CAWNGLAGADTQYF.

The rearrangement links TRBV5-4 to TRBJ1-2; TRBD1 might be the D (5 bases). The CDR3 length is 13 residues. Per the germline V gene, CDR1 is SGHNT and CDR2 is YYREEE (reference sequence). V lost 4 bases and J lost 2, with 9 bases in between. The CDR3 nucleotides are TGTGCCAGCAGCCAAGACAGAAACTATGGCTACACCTTC. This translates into CASSQDRNYGYTF.

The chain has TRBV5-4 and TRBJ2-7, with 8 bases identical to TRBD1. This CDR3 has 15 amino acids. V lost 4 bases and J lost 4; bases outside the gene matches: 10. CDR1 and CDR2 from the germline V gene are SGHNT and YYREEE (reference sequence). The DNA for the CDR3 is TGTGCCAGCAGCCCCACCGGGACAGGTACTTACGAGCAGTACTTC. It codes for CASSPTGTGTYEQYF.

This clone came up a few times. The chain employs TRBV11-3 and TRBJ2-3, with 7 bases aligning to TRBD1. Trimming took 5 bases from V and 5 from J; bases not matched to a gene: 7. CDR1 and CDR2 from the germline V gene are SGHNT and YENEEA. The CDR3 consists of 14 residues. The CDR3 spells CASSETGLLDTQYF. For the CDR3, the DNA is TGTGCCAGCAGCGAGACAGGGCTATTAGATACGCAGTATTTT.

The CDR3 is CASSIEGDQPQHF. CDR3 sequence (DNA): TGTGCCAGTAGTATCGAGGGTGATCAGCCCCAGCATTTT. V usage is TRBV19 and J usage is TRBJ1-5; no firm D call. The V gene lost 3 bases and the J gene lost 5 bases, with 8 bases spanning the gap. Germline-derived CDR1 and CDR2 are LNHDA and SQIVND (reference sequence). This CDR3 has 13 amino acids. The variable domain in full, completed from reference TRBV19 and TRBJ1-5, reads DGGITQSPKYLFRKEGQNVTLSCEQNLNHDAMYWYRQDPGQGLRLIYYSQIVNDFQKGDIAEGYSVSREKKESFPLTVTSAQKNPTAFYLCASSIEGDQPQHFGDGTRLSIL.

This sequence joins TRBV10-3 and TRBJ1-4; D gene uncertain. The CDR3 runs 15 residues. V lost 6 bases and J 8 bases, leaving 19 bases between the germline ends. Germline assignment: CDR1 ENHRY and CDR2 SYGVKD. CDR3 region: CAISDRAPGEEKLFF. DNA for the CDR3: TGTGCCATCAGCGACCGGGCCCCTGGGGAGGAAAAACTGTTTTTT.

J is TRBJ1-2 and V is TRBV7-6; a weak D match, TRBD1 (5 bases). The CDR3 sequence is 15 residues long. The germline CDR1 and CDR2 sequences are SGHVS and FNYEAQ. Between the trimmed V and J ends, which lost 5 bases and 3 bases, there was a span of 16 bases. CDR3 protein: CASSPARGGDYGYTF. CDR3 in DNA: TGTGCCAGCAGCCCCGCTCGGGGGGGGGACTATGGCTACACCTTC.

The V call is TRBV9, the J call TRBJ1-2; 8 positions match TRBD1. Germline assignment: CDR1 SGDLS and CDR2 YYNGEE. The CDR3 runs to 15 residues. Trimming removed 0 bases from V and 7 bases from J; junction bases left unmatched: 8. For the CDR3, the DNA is TGTGCCAGCAGCGTAGCCCCGGGACAGGAGGCTGGCTACACCTTC. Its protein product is CASSVAPGQEAGYTF.

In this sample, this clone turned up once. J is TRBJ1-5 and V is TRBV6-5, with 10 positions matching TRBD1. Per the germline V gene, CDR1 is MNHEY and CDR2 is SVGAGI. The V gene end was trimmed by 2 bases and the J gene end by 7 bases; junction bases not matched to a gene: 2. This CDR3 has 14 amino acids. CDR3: CASSYGTGVQPQHF. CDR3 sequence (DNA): TGTGCCAGCAGTTACGGGACAGGGGTCCAGCCCCAGCATTTT.

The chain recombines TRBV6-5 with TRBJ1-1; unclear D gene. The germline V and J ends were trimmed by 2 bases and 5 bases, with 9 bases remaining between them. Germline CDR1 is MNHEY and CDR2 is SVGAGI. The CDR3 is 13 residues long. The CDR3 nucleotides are TGTGCCAGCAGTTACCGGGAAAGTACTGAAGCTTTCTTT. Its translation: CASSYRESTEAFF.

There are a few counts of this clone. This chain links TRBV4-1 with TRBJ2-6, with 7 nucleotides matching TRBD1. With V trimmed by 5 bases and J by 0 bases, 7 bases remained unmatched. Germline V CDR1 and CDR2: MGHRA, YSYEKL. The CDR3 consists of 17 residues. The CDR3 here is CASSSPGQSSGANVLTF. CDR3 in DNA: TGCGCCAGCAGCTCCCCGGGACAGAGCTCTGGGGCCAACGTCCTGACTTTC.

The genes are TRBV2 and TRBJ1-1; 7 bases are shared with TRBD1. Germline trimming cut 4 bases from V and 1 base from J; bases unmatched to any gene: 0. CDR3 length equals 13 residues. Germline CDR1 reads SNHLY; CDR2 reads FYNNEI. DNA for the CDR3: TGTGCCAGCAGTGGACAGGGGAACACTGAAGCTTTCTTT. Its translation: CASSGQGNTEAFF.

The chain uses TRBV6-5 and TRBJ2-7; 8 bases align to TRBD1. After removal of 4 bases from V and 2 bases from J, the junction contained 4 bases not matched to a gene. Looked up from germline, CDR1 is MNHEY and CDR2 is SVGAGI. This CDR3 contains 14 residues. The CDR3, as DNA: TGTGCCAGCAGTTTCGGACAGGGAACCTACGAGCAGTACTTC. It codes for CASSFGQGTYEQYF.

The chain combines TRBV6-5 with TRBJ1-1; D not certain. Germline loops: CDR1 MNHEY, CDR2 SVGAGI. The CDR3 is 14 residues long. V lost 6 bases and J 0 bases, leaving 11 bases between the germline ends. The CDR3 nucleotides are TGTGCCAGCAGAGTGTTCAGTGTGAACACTGAAGCTTTCTTT. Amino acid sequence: CASRVFSVNTEAFF.

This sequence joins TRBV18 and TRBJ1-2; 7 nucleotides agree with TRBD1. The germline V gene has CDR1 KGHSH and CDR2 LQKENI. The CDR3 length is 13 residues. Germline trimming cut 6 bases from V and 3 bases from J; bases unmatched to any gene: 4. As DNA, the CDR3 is TGTGCCAGCTCCCGACAGGGAGACTATGGCTACACCTTC. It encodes CASSRQGDYGYTF.

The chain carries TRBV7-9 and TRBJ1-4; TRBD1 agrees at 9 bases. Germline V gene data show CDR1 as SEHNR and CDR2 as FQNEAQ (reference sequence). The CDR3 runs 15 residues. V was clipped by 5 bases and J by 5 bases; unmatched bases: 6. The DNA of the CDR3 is TGTGCCAGCAGCCACGGGACAGGGTTGAATGAAAAACTGTTTTTT. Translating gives CASSHGTGLNEKLFF.

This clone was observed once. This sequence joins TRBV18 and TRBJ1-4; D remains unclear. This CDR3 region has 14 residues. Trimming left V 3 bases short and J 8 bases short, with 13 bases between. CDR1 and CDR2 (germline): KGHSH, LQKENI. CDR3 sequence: CASSPPRRAEKLFF. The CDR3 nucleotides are TGTGCCAGCTCACCTCCTCGGCGGGCCGAAAAACTGTTTTTT.

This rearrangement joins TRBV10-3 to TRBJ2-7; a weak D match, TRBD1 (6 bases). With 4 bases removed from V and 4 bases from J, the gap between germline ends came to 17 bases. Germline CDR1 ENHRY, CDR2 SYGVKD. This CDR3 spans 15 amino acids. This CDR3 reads CAISASGTRFYEQYF. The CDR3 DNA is TGTGCCATCAGTGCGTCCGGGACAAGGTTTTACGAGCAGTACTTC.

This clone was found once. CDR3 residues: CASSTSGTSYNEQFF. CDR3 bases: TGTGCCAGCAGCACTAGCGGGACATCCTACAATGAGCAGTTCTTC. The chain joins TRBV6-1 to TRBJ2-1, with 10 positions matching TRBD2. Trimming removed 6 bases from V and 1 base from J; junction bases left unmatched: 3. Germline values: CDR1 MNHNS, CDR2 SASEGT. The CDR3 has 15 amino acids.

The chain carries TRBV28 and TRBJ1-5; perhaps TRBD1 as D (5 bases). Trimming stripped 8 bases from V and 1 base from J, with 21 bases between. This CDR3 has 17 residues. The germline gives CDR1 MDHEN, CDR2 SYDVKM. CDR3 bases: TGTGCCAGCCCCCCCCCGGGAGGGGCGGCCAGCAATCAGCCCCAGCATTTT. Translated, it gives CASPPPGGAASNQPQHF.

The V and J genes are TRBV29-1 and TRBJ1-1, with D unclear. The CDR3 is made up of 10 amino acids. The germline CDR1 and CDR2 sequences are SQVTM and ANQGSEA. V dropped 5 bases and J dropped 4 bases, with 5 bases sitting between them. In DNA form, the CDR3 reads TGCAGCGTTTTCAGCACTGAAGCTTTCTTT. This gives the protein CSVFSTEAFF.

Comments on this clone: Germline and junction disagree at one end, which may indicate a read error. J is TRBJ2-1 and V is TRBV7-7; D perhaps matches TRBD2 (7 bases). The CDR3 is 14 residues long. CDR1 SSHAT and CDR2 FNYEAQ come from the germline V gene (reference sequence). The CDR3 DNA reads TGTGCTAGCAGCCCGGGGGGCGCCTACAATGAGCAGTTCTTC. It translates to CASSPGGAYNEQFF.